This TCR beta chain was recorded in a study of blood T cell repertoires in COVID-19. Turning to the study itself: The study drew acute and convalescent COVID-19 samples from the United States, Italy and Spain.

Authors' methods: The assay estimated nucleated cells by amplifying reference gene primers. The method was immunoSEQ multiplex PCR; TCRdb's version includes in-frame clones alone and lacks a portion of them. The DNA gave D and trimming, while V, J and clone size come from that table. This sample has 350,000 to 400,000 clones, with roughly 90% found just once. Participants were aged 18 to 89 years, lived in about two dozen US areas, and enrolled virtually. Allocation to cohorts depended on clinical history reported by the participants. This TCR derives from a woman aged 25 to 39 with acute COVID-19. The sample comprised PBMCs or T cells enriched from blood (not recorded which).

The CDR3 sequence: CASSVREGYGYTF. The CDR3, as DNA: TGTGCCAGCAGTGTCAGGGAGGGCTATGGCTACACCTTC. This chain uses TRBV27 with TRBJ1-2; TRBD1 is a possible D gene (5 bases). With 5 bases removed from V and 4 bases from J, the gap between germline ends came to 11 bases. The CDR3 length is 13 residues. CDR1 and CDR2 from the germline V gene are MNHEY and SMNVEV (reference sequence).